A selection of T cell receptor beta chains follows, all from one sample in a study of Ad26.COV2.S vaccination and SARS-CoV-2 variants. The table came from immunoSEQ multiplex PCR; TCRdb's copy has only in-frame clones and leaves some out. The table includes some 420,000 clones, more than 75% detected once. The specimen was peripheral blood, collected in a trial of Ad26.COV2.S vaccine versus placebo. Receptors were obtained from a person aged 18-60 years who received the Ad26.COV2.S COVID-19 vaccine or a placebo. CDR3s include the opening cysteine and the closing phenylalanine or tryptophan. The D gene is left open where the match is weak. Clone size appears in some rows only: once, few, many, or a class for an expanded clone.

j_call,d_call,clone_size,v_call,cdr3_aa,cdr3_nt
TRBJ1-2,-,-,TRBV9,CASSPAGARTNYGYTF,TGTGCCAGCAGCCCAGCAGGGGCCCGTACCAACTATGGCTACACCTTC
TRBJ2-7,-,-,TRBV29-1,CSVEVYLGEQYF,TGCAGCGTTGAAGTATACCTCGGCGAGCAGTACTTC
TRBJ2-6,-,-,TRBV5-1,CASSLTGSGANVLTF,TGCGCCAGCAGCCTGACCGGCTCTGGGGCCAACGTCCTGACTTTC
TRBJ1-2,-,-,TRBV29-1,CSVEVQGAYGYTF,TGCAGCGTTGAAGTACAGGGAGCCTATGGCTACACCTTC
TRBJ1-5,-,once,TRBV11-2,CASSFENQPQHF,TGTGCCAGCAGCTTCGAGAATCAGCCCCAGCATTTT
TRBJ2-7,-,-,TRBV30,CAWAWGAYEQYF,TGTGCCTGGGCGTGGGGGGCCTACGAGCAGTACTTC
TRBJ2-7,-,-,TRBV28,CASSLERGEQYF,TGTGCCAGCAGTTTAGAGAGGGGCGAGCAGTACTTC
TRBJ1-2,-,-,TRBV12-3/TRBV12-4,CASSRTRGYTF,TGTGCCAGCAGCCGGACACGAGGCTACACCTTC
TRBJ2-1,TRBD2,-,TRBV7-8,CASSPRGTSSYNEQFF,TGTGCCAGCAGCCCCCGGGGGACTAGCTCCTACAATGAGCAGTTCTTC
TRBJ1-2,-,-,TRBV30,CAWRIGGFGYTF,TGTGCCTGGAGGATCGGGGGGTTTGGCTACACCTTC
TRBJ2-3,TRBD2,-,TRBV7-8,CASSPRLAGVFRGTDTQYF,TGTGCCAGCAGCCCCCGGCTAGCGGGGGTTTTCCGCGGCACAGATACGCAGTATTTT
TRBJ1-5,-,-,TRBV28,CASSLGGYSNQPQHF,TGTGCCAGCAGTTTAGGGGGGTATAGCAATCAGCCCCAGCATTTT
TRBJ2-3,-,-,TRBV6-4,CASSDSRGNTQYF,TGTGCCAGCAGTGACTCGAGGGGGAACACGCAGTATTTT
TRBJ2-7,TRBD1,-,TRBV6-5,CASGDRGQYEQYF,TGTGCCAGCGGCGACAGGGGGCAATACGAGCAGTACTTC
TRBJ2-6,TRBD2,-,TRBV9,CASSSQGGLSGANVLTF,TGTGCCAGCAGCTCCCAGGGAGGGCTCTCTGGGGCCAACGTCCTGACTTTC
TRBJ1-2,TRBD1,-,TRBV6-5,CASSWTGGYTF,TGTGCCAGCAGTTGGACAGGTGGCTACACCTTC
TRBJ2-7,-,-,TRBV5-1,CASSPRYGGEYEQYF,TGCGCCAGCAGCCCTCGGTATGGGGGCGAGTACGAGCAGTACTTC
TRBJ1-2,-,-,TRBV2,CASSEVQLLYGYTF,TGTGCCAGCAGTGAAGTTCAACTACTCTATGGCTACACCTTC
TRBJ1-1,TRBD1,-,TRBV6-6,CASKGASGTEAFF,TGTGCCAGCAAGGGGGCGAGCGGCACTGAAGCTTTCTTT
TRBJ2-1,-,-,TRBV12-3/TRBV12-4,CASSLGTGLQFF,TGTGCCAGCAGTTTAGGAACAGGGTTGCAGTTCTTC
TRBJ1-1,-,-,TRBV28,CASSSPGPGDTEAFF,TGTGCCAGCAGTTCTCCAGGGCCCGGGGACACTGAAGCTTTCTTT
TRBJ2-1,TRBD2,once,TRBV3-1/TRBV3-2,CASSQPSSGGAYEQFF,TGTGCCAGCAGCCAACCCTCTAGCGGGGGGGCTTATGAGCAGTTCTTC
TRBJ1-1,-,-,TRBV7-9,CASTRADLNTEAFF,TGTGCCAGCACCCGAGCAGACCTCAACACTGAAGCTTTCTTT
TRBJ1-6,-,-,TRBV23-1,CASSQYNTNTGPHSWDNSPLHF,TGCGCCAGCAGTCAATATAATACAAATACAGGACCCCATTCCTGGGATAATTCACCCCTCCACTTT
TRBJ2-3,TRBD1,-,TRBV4-3,CASSLQGAEPDTQYF,TGCGCCAGCAGCCTACAGGGGGCTGAACCAGATACGCAGTATTTT
TRBJ2-6,TRBD1,once,TRBV2,CASRSVPGGISGANVLTF,TGTGCCAGCAGGTCGGTGCCAGGGGGAATTTCTGGGGCCAACGTCCTGACTTTC
TRBJ2-3,TRBD2,-,TRBV5-1,CASSFRGLAGFTDTQYF,TGCGCCAGCAGCTTTCGGGGACTAGCGGGGTTCACAGATACGCAGTATTTT
TRBJ2-5,TRBD1,-,TRBV30,CAWSLPGQGAGETQYF,TGTGCCTGGAGTCTGCCGGGACAGGGGGCCGGGGAGACCCAGTACTTC
TRBJ1-4,TRBD1,once,TRBV28,CASSPTEGTGEVKDEKLFF,TGTGCCAGCAGTCCCACGGAGGGGACAGGGGAAGTCAAGGATGAAAAACTGTTTTTT
TRBJ2-7,TRBD1,few,TRBV6-5,CATGTGDGEQYF,TGTGCCACCGGGACAGGGGATGGGGAGCAGTACTTC
TRBJ2-1,TRBD2,once,TRBV5-4,CASQLAGSLSYNEQFF,TGTGCCAGCCAACTAGCGGGGAGCCTCTCCTACAATGAGCAGTTCTTC
TRBJ2-7,TRBD1,-,TRBV5-4,CASSIRDSNYEQYF,TGTGCCAGCAGCATCCGGGACAGTAACTACGAGCAGTACTTC
TRBJ1-3,-,-,TRBV6-5,CASSYSGRDSGNTIYF,TGTGCCAGCAGTTACTCAGGCAGAGACTCTGGAAACACCATATATTTT
TRBJ2-1,-,-,TRBV24-1,CATSEDRMAYNEQFF,TGTGCCACCAGTGAAGACAGGATGGCCTACAATGAGCAGTTCTTC
TRBJ1-6,-,-,TRBV9,CASSDQGNYNSPLHF,TGTGCCAGCAGCGACCAGGGGAACTATAATTCACCCCTCCACTTT
TRBJ2-2,-,-,TRBV4-3,CASTLDGGTGELFF,TGCGCCAGCACGTTGGATGGGGGGACCGGGGAGCTGTTTTTT
TRBJ2-7,-,-,TRBV27,CASSLRTTYEQYF,TGTGCCAGCAGTCTCCGGACCACCTACGAGCAGTACTTC
TRBJ2-5,-,-,TRBV5-1,CASSPPGETQYF,TGCGCCAGCAGCCCGCCCGGGGAGACCCAGTACTTC
TRBJ1-2,-,once,TRBV25-1,CASSEFTEGGAGGYTF,TGTGCCAGCAGTGAATTCACGGAAGGGGGGGCAGGAGGCTACACCTTC
TRBJ1-3,TRBD1,-,TRBV13,CASSRGQGGSGNTIYF,TGTGCCAGCAGCCGGGGACAGGGGGGCTCTGGAAACACCATATATTTT
TRBJ1-5,-,-,TRBV7-6,CASSLIPAGTSSMQPQHF,TGTGCCAGCAGCTTAATTCCGGCCGGGACCTCAAGCATGCAGCCCCAGCATTTT
TRBJ2-7,TRBD1,-,TRBV19,CASSISPGGYYEQYF,TGTGCCAGTAGTATTTCCCCAGGGGGCTACTACGAGCAGTACTTC
TRBJ1-6,-,-,TRBV9,CASSGGDDNSPLHF,TGTGCCAGCAGCGGCGGGGACGATAATTCACCCCTCCACTTT
TRBJ2-1,-,-,TRBV12-3/TRBV12-4,CASSLGRVHEQFF,TGTGCCAGCAGTTTAGGCCGAGTCCATGAGCAGTTCTTC
TRBJ1-2,-,-,TRBV14,CASSQDLGSVNYGYTF,TGTGCCAGCAGCCAAGATCTCGGGTCTGTTAACTATGGCTACACCTTC